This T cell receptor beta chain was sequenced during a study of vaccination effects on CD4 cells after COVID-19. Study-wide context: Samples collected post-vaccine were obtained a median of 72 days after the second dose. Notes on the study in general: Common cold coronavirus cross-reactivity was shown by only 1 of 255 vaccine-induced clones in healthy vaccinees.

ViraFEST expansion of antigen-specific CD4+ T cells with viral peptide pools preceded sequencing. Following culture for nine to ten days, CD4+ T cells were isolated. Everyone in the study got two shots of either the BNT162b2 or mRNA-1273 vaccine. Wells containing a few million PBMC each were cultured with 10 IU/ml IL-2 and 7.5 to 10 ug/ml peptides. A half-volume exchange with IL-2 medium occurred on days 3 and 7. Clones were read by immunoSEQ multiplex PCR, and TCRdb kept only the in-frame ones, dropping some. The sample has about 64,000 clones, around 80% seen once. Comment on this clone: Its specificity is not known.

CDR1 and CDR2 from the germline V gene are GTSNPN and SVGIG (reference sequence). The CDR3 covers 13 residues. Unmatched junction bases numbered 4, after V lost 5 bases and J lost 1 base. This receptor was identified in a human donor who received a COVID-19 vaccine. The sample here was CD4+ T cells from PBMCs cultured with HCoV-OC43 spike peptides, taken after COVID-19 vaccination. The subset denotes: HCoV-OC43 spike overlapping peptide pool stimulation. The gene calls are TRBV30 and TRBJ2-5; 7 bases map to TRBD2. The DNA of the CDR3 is TGTGCCTGGGGCCGGGGGGTCCAAGAGACCCAGTACTTC. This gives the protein CAWGRGVQETQYF. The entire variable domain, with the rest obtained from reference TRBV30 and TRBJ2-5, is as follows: SQTIHQWPATLVQPVGSPLSLECTVEGTSNPNLYWYRQAAGRGLQLLFYSVGIGQISSEVPQNLSASRPQDRQFILSSKKLLLSDSGFYLCAWGRGVQETQYFGPGTRLLVL.